Shown below are 15 T cell receptor beta chains from a single sample sequenced in a study of T cell repertoires in cytomegalovirus infection. Their target antigens are unknown. In TCRdb, the reads were re-called with MiXCR into one record per CDR3 protein. The profile shows roughly 920,000 distinct CDR3 sequences, more than 25% of them singletons. Source: cultured CD8+ T cells from PBMCs, taken from culture after CMV antigen stimulation. The receptors derive from a human donor in good health (CMV status not recorded). Some clones in this sample may be carry-over from other donors' samples.

This clonotype was picked up many times. The chain combines TRBV27 with TRBJ2-3; TRBD2 might be the D (7 bases). Between the trimmed V and J ends, which lost 7 bases and 0 bases, there was a span of 14 bases. The CDR3 consists of 15 residues. CDR1 is MNHEY and CDR2 is SMNVEV in the germline V gene (reference sequence). The CDR3 is CASILQGGSTDTQYF. The CDR3 DNA reads TGTGCCAGCATCTTACAGGGAGGGAGCACAGATACGCAGTATTTT.

The CDR3 region has the DNA TGTGCCAGCAGCGCCCCGACAGCGAACTATGGCTACACCTTC. Amino acids: CASSAPTANYGYTF. This chain links TRBV7-9 with TRBJ1-2, with a weak D call TRBD1 (5 bases). The CDR3 contains 14 residues. CDR1 and CDR2 from the germline V gene are SEHNR and FQNEAQ (reference sequence). Trimming removed 5 bases from V and 2 bases from J, with 12 bases in between.

This clonotype has only a few counts. An end of the junction does not agree with germline; a read error may underlie this. The chain employs TRBV7-7 and TRBJ2-1; the match to TRBD2 covers 16 bases. Germline values: CDR1 SSHAT, CDR2 FNYEAQ (reference sequence). The CDR3 is 18 residues long. CDR3: CASSLGLAGGRGYNEQFF. Here the CDR3 DNA reads TGTGCTAGCAGCCTGGGACTAGCGGGGGGGCGCGGCTACAATGAGCAGTTCTTC.

The rearrangement joins TRBV28 to TRBJ2-2, with D tentatively TRBD1 or TRBD2 (6 bases each). In germline, CDR1 is MDHEN, CDR2 SYDVKM. With 1 base removed from V and 6 bases from J, the gap between germline ends came to 18 bases. This CDR3 has 17 residues. CDR3 loop: CASSLFPFAGEAGELFF. The CDR3 nucleotides read TGTGCCAGCAGTTTATTCCCGTTCGCAGGGGAGGCCGGGGAGCTGTTTTTT.

The chain has TRBV23-1 and TRBJ2-7, with D perhaps matching TRBD2 (5 bases). TRBV23-1 is identified as an open reading frame with a role that is uncertain. V lost 1 base and J lost 3, with 19 bases in between. CDR3 length: 17 amino acids. CDR3 in amino acids: CASSQFPRGWCLYEQYV. In DNA, the CDR3 is TGCGCCAGCAGTCAATTCCCTCGGGGATGGTGCCTCTACGAGCAGTACGTC.

In nucleotides, the CDR3 is TGTGCCAGCAGCGATCCATCGGACCGAAACTACGAGCAGTACGTC. It encodes CASSDPSDRNYEQYV. The chain uses TRBV6-1 and TRBJ2-7; no clear D gene. V was pared by 6 bases and J by 3 bases, with 18 bases between. CDR3 length: 15 residues. CDR1 is MNHNS, CDR2 SASEGT, per germline.

The genes are TRBV4-3 and TRBJ2-4, with D possibly being TRBD2 (5 bases). V gave up 8 bases and J gave up 0 bases, with 32 bases separating them. The CDR3 has 21 amino acids. Germline V gene sequence: CDR1 LGHNA, CDR2 YSLEER. CDR3 sequence (DNA): TGCGCCAGCGGCCCTTTCATCGACGAGTACGGGGAACGAGTAGCCAAAAACATTCAGTACTTC. Translation: CASGPFIDEYGERVAKNIQYF.

The V call is TRBV12-3 or TRBV12-4, the J call TRBJ2-3; 7 nucleotides match TRBD2. The trim removed 9 bases at V and 4 bases at J, leaving 10 bases unmatched. This CDR3 is 14 amino acids long. CDR3: CASRSGDRADTQYF. In nucleotides, the CDR3 is TGTGCCAGTAGGAGCGGGGATCGAGCAGATACGCAGTATTTT.

This clonotype showed up many times. The V call is TRBV7-6, the J call TRBJ2-1; 8 bases line up with TRBD2. CDR1 is SGHVS and CDR2 is FNYEAQ in the germline V gene. CDR3 length: 14 amino acids. The ends lost 5 bases at V and 4 bases at J; junction bases unmatched: 4. In nucleotides, the CDR3 is TGTGCCAGCAGCAGCGGACTAGCTTACAATGAGCAGTTCTTC. As protein: CASSSGLAYNEQFF.

In its sample, this clonotype was seen a few times. This rearrangement joins TRBV27 to TRBJ2-7; no firm D call. Trimming took off 0 bases at V and 6 bases at J, with 9 bases between the two ends. The CDR3 has 13 residues. The germline V gene has CDR1 MNHEY and CDR2 SMNVEV (reference sequence). Here the CDR3 reads CASSLSGRPEQYV. The DNA for the CDR3 is TGTGCCAGCAGTTTATCTGGCAGACCCGAGCAGTACGTC.

This chain links TRBV4-3 with TRBJ2-3; D not certain. Germline CDR1 and CDR2: LGHNA and YSLEER. The V gene lost 0 bases and the J gene lost 4 bases, with 14 bases spanning the gap. This CDR3 has 16 amino acids. Here the CDR3 DNA reads TGCGCCAGCAGCCAAGAAGTCGACTTCTCCCCAGATACGCAGTATTTT. Encoded protein: CASSQEVDFSPDTQYF.

The V gene is TRBV7-3, the J gene TRBJ1-1; no clear D gene. This CDR3 contains 13 residues. V gave up 8 bases and J gave up 5 bases, with 15 bases separating them. Germline CDR1 reads SGHTA; CDR2 reads FQGTGA. The CDR3 sequence is CASGLERGTEAFF. CDR3 DNA: TGTGCCAGCGGTCTGGAACGGGGAACTGAAGCTTTCTTT. The full variable domain, rest sourced from reference TRBV7-3 and TRBJ1-1, is GAGVSQTPSNKVTEKGKYVELRCDPISGHTALYWYRQSLGQGPEFLIYFQGTGAADDSGLPNDRFFAVRPEGSVSTLKIQRTERGDSAVYLCASGLERGTEAFFGQGTRLTVV.

The chain joins TRBV7-6 to TRBJ1-1; D is ambiguous. Per the germline V gene, CDR1 is SGHVS and CDR2 is FNYEAQ. This CDR3 region has 14 residues. V lost 4 bases, J lost 1 base, and 10 bases lay in between. CDR3 sequence reads: CASSSGKRNTEAFF. In nucleotides, the CDR3 is TGTGCCAGCAGCTCTGGCAAGCGGAACACTGAAGCTTTCTTT. Filled out from reference TRBV7-6 and TRBJ1-1, the complete variable domain reads GAGVSQSPRYKVTKRGQDVALRCDPISGHVSLYWYRQALGQGPEFLTYFNYEAQQDKSGLPNDRFSAERPEGSISTLTIQRTEQRDSAMYRCASSSGKRNTEAFFGQGTRLTVV.

This chain links TRBV6-1 with TRBJ2-5; TRBD2 is a possible D gene (6 bases). Trimming took off 7 bases at V and 7 bases at J, with 16 bases between the two ends. The CDR3 is 13 amino acids. The germline V gene encodes CDR1 MNHNS and CDR2 SASEGT. This CDR3 reads CASTTSSAGTQYF. The DNA of the CDR3 is TGTGCCAGCACCACTTCTAGCGCGGGGACCCAGTACTTC.

The CDR3 region has the DNA TGCAGCGTTATTCGGACGGACAGGAACACTGAAGCTTTCTTT. Protein product: CSVIRTDRNTEAFF. The chain combines TRBV29-1 with TRBJ1-1; weak D call: TRBD1 (6 bases). This CDR3 contains 14 residues. The V gene lost 5 bases and the J gene lost 1 base, with 14 bases spanning the gap. Germline V gene lookup returns CDR1 SQVTM and CDR2 ANQGSEA.